These 21 T cell receptor beta chains were all obtained from the same sample, sequenced in a study of cytomegalovirus exposure and HLA in healthy donors. 60 Vbeta and 13 Jbeta primers were used in PCR. Only in-frame clones appear in the TCRdb table, and some are missing; sequencing was by immunoSEQ multiplex PCR. This sample has about 78,000 clones, with 80% found just once. The sample consisted of PBMCs. The receptor set was obtained from a woman aged 50 to 60 in good health and CMV-seropositive.

This rearrangement joins TRBV9 to TRBJ1-5; 7 nucleotides agree with TRBD1. CDR1 is SGDLS and CDR2 is YYNGEE in the germline V gene. This CDR3 contains 15 residues. V gave up 1 base and J gave up 2 bases; unmatched junction bases: 3. CDR3 nucleotide sequence: TGTGCCAGCAGCGTAACAGGGGTGGGCAATCAGCCCCAGCATTTT. Amino acid sequence: CASSVTGVGNQPQHF.

The chain joins TRBV5-1 to TRBJ2-5, with 7 bases matching TRBD2. Trimming cost V 2 bases and J 6 bases; bases outside gene matches: 10. The V gene's germline CDR1 is SGHRS and CDR2 YFSETQ. The CDR3 runs 15 residues. In DNA, the CDR3 is TGCGCCAGCAGCTTTACTAGCGACCGCCCGAAGACCCAGTACTTC. This encodes CASSFTSDRPKTQYF.

This chain connects TRBV7-9 to TRBJ1-4, with D maybe TRBD1 (5 bases). CDR3 length: 14 residues. V lost 5 bases and J 5 bases, leaving 12 bases between the germline ends. Germline V gives CDR1 SEHNR, CDR2 FQNEAQ (reference sequence). The CDR3 DNA follows: TGTGCCAGCAGCATGACAGCATCCAATGAAAAACTGTTTTTT. Translated: CASSMTASNEKLFF.

The CDR3 DNA reads as TGTGCCAGCAGGCTCAGGGATGGCTACACCTTC. This gives the protein CASRLRDGYTF. The chain is built from TRBV6-5 and TRBJ1-2; D might be TRBD1 (5 bases). The CDR3 spans 11 residues. Trimming shortened V by 6 bases and J by 6 bases, and 8 bases separated the two germline ends. Germline-derived CDR1 and CDR2 are MNHEY and SVGAGI.

The chain carries TRBV2 and TRBJ2-5; D perhaps matches TRBD1 (6 bases). The better agreement between TRBJ2-7 and the DNA end casts doubt on the J call. CDR3 length: 15 amino acids. The germline CDR1 and CDR2 sequences are SNHLY and FYNNEI. The CDR3 nucleotides are TGTGCCAGCAGTGTGGACAGCCTCTCTCGGGACGAGCAGTACTTC. Protein sequence: CASSVDSLSRDEQYF.

This sequence joins TRBV5-4 and TRBJ2-5; 8 bases map to TRBD1. The closer fit of TRBJ2-7 to the DNA end suggests the J call may be wrong. Germline V gene lookup returns CDR1 SGHNT and CDR2 YYREEE (reference sequence). The CDR3 spans 15 residues. The CDR3 bases are TGTGCCAGCAGCACCGGACAGGGCCCAAGGGGCGAGCAGTACTTC. Its translation is CASSTGQGPRGEQYF.

The V gene is TRBV11-3, the J gene TRBJ2-3; 11 bases align to TRBD2. The CDR3 consists of 16 residues. V was clipped by 3 bases and J by 4 bases; unmatched bases: 6. Germline CDR1 reads SGHNT; CDR2 reads YENEEA. This CDR3 is CASSLRLAGSSDTQYF. CDR3 sequence (DNA): TGTGCCAGCAGCTTGAGACTAGCGGGGAGCTCAGATACGCAGTATTTT.

This chain connects TRBV18 to TRBJ1-1; TRBD1 aligns across 8 bases. The CDR3 sequence is 15 residues long. With V trimmed by 8 bases and J by 6 bases, 14 bases remained unmatched. CDR1 is KGHSH, CDR2 LQKENI, per germline. This chain's CDR3 is CASTLLDRDGAEAFF. CDR3 nucleotides: TGTGCCAGCACCCTACTGGACAGGGATGGGGCTGAAGCTTTCTTT.

The V and J genes are TRBV2 and TRBJ1-1; the D gene is possibly TRBD1 (5 bases). The germline V and J ends were trimmed by 2 bases and 5 bases, with 9 bases remaining between them. Germline CDR1 is SNHLY and CDR2 is FYNNEI. The CDR3 totals 13 residues. CDR3 residues: CASSEQGRTEAFF. As DNA, the CDR3 is TGTGCCAGCAGTGAACAGGGTAGGACTGAAGCTTTCTTT.

The chain has TRBV7-3 and TRBJ2-3; 13 positions agree with TRBD2. The CDR3 contains 16 residues. The germline gives CDR1 SGHTA, CDR2 FQGTGA. V lost 5 bases, J lost 10 bases, and 12 bases stayed unmatched. In DNA form, the CDR3 reads TGTGCCAGCAGCCCCGGGACTAGCGGGGCCTCAGGGGCGCAGTATTTT. It is translated as CASSPGTSGASGAQYF.

This clone was seen only a few times. The V gene is TRBV6-5, the J gene TRBJ2-5; 11 nucleotides align to TRBD1. V trimming: 0 bases; J trimming: 4 bases; junction bases outside the gene matches: 4. This CDR3 spans 16 amino acids. Germline assignment: CDR1 MNHEY and CDR2 SVGAGI. The CDR3 DNA reads as TGTGCCAGCAGTTACTCCCCGGGACAGGGGGGAGAGACCCAGTACTTC. It translates to CASSYSPGQGGETQYF.

The sample holds one count of this clone. The junction departs from the called germline gene at one end, perhaps through a read error. The J gene is TRBJ2-3, the V gene TRBV18, with D perhaps matching TRBD2 (6 bases). This CDR3 comprises 16 residues. The germline V gene encodes CDR1 KGHSH and CDR2 LQKENI. CDR3 DNA: TGTGCCAGCTCACACGGCCCCGGAGGGAGCAAAGATACGCAGTATTTT. This translates into CASSHGPGGSKDTQYF.

This clone appeared a single time. CDR3 in amino acids: CASSRSVGGPKWGTEAFF. The CDR3 bases are TGCGCCAGCAGCCGGTCCGTGGGGGGACCGAAATGGGGCACTGAAGCTTTCTTT. The chain links TRBV5-1 to TRBJ1-1; a possible D gene is TRBD1 (5 bases). CDR1 and CDR2 (germline): SGHRS, YFSETQ. V shed 4 bases and J shed 4 bases, with 26 bases lying between them. The CDR3 is made up of 18 amino acids.

About this clone itself: Other DNA sequences of this sample code for an identical CDR3. The genes are TRBV11-2 and TRBJ2-1, with 13 bases that match TRBD2. V was clipped by 4 bases and J by 0 bases; unmatched bases: 3. Germline lookup yields CDR1 SGHAT and CDR2 FQNNGV. This CDR3 comprises 17 residues. In DNA form, the CDR3 reads TGTGCCAGCAGCTCCCGACTAGCGGGGGGCTCCTACAATGAGCAGTTCTTC. Protein: CASSSRLAGGSYNEQFF.

This chain links TRBV5-6 with TRBJ2-2; 7 bases match TRBD2. Germline CDR1 reads SGHDT; CDR2 reads YYEEEE. Losses at the gene ends were 5 bases for V and 7 bases for J; bases not matched to a gene: 8. The CDR3 loop spans 14 amino acids. The CDR3, as DNA: TGTGCCAGCAGTAGAAGACTAGCCGACGGGGAGCTGTTTTTT. It codes for CASSRRLADGELFF.

The chain has TRBV7-9 and TRBJ1-2; D is undetermined. V lost 6 bases, J lost 8 bases, and 13 bases lay in between. The CDR3 has 12 amino acids. Per germline, CDR1 SEHNR and CDR2 FQNEAQ (reference sequence). Here the CDR3 DNA reads TGTGCCAGCAGAAGAGGGATGGGCGGCTACACCTTC. This translates into CASRRGMGGYTF.

The chain is built from TRBV5-4 and TRBJ2-5; 9 bases map to TRBD2. Per germline, CDR1 SGHNT and CDR2 YYREEE (reference sequence). V was clipped by 3 bases and J by 4 bases; unmatched bases: 13. The CDR3 length is 17 residues. Written as DNA, the CDR3 is TGTGCCAGCAGCTCACTAACCGGTAGCGGGAGTACAGAGACCCAGTACTTC. As protein: CASSSLTGSGSTETQYF.

The V and J genes are TRBV29-1 and TRBJ1-2; D may be TRBD1 (6 bases). Germline V gives CDR1 SQVTM, CDR2 ANQGSEA. The CDR3 sequence is 13 residues long. V lost 4 bases and J lost 2, with 11 bases in between. The CDR3 bases are TGCAGCGTTGTCGAGGGGGGGAACTATGGCTACACCTTC. This codes for CSVVEGGNYGYTF.

CDR3 in DNA: TGCGCCAGCAGCCTGAGACAGGGGGCGGTCACCGGGGAGCTGTTTTTT. It encodes CASSLRQGAVTGELFF. This chain links TRBV5-1 with TRBJ2-2, with 10 bases fitting TRBD1. CDR1 is SGHRS and CDR2 is YFSETQ in the germline V gene. The CDR3 has 16 amino acids. V lost 4 bases to trimming and J lost 4 bases; unmatched junction nucleotides: 7. The full variable domain, rest sourced from reference TRBV5-1 and TRBJ2-2, is KAGVTQTPRYLIKTRGQQVTLSCSPISGHRSVSWYQQTPGQGLQFLFEYFSETQRNKGNFPGRFSGRQFSNSRSEMNVSTLELGDSALYLCASSLRQGAVTGELFFGEGSRLTVL.

The CDR3 sequence is CASSPTGQGYQKLFF. CDR3 in DNA: TGTGCCAGCAGCCCCACGGGACAGGGTTATCAAAAACTGTTTTTT. The J gene is TRBJ1-4, the V gene TRBV13; 9 nucleotides line up with TRBD1. The J segment lost 9 bases and the V segment lost 5 bases, leaving 10 bases of the junction unmatched. CDR3 length: 15 amino acids. The germline V gene encodes CDR1 PRHDT and CDR2 FYEKMQ (reference sequence). The full variable domain, completed using reference TRBV13 and TRBJ1-4, is AAGVIQSPRHLIKEKRETATLKCYPIPRHDTVYWYQQGPGQDPQFLISFYEKMQSDKGSIPDRFSAQQFSDYHSELNMSSLELGDSALYFCASSPTGQGYQKLFFGSGTQLSVL.

This chain uses TRBV7-9 with TRBJ2-3, with D maybe TRBD1 (6 bases). The CDR3 has 15 amino acids. The V end lost 5 bases, the J end lost 1 base, and 13 bases lay between the germline ends. Germline CDR1 SEHNR, CDR2 FQNEAQ (reference sequence). The CDR3 reads CASSPKGQRTDTQYF. The DNA for the CDR3 is TGTGCCAGCAGCCCGAAAGGACAGCGCACAGATACGCAGTATTTT.